The subject of this entry is one T cell receptor beta chain. Its specificity is unknown. Germline CDR1 SGHTA, CDR2 FQGNSA. Trimming removed 5 bases from V and 6 bases from J; junction bases left unmatched: 7. The CDR3 covers 15 residues. This sample was taken from a study of T cell responses to AZD1222 COVID-19 vaccine. Points from the study as a whole: Seropositive at baseline were only a handful of AZD1222 recipients.

The data were produced by immunoSEQ multiplex PCR, yet TCRdb's version contains in-frame clones alone and is incomplete. The sample holds fewer than 300,000 clones, 85% to 95% seen once. The source is an adult in good health. V is TRBV7-2 and J is TRBJ2-7; 13 nucleotides match TRBD2. The starting material was peripheral blood, obtained on day 0 of AZD1222 vaccination. CDR3 region: CASSLPGLAGTEQYF. The CDR3 bases are TGTGCCAGCAGCCTGCCGGGACTAGCGGGAACCGAGCAGTACTTC.